Below, 23 T cell receptor beta chains from the same sample are listed, as sequenced in a study of OX40 agonist ivuxolimab in advanced cancers. The repertoire was sequenced with immunoSEQ multiplex PCR; TCRdb's copy has only in-frame clones and lacks some. The table lists 80,000 to 95,000 clones, 65% to 90% of them singletons, with roughly 2% in the top ten. The source material was CD4+ or CD8+ T cells sorted from blood, sampled in a trial of the OX40 agonist ivuxolimab. These receptor sequences come from an adult with an advanced solid tumor such as melanoma, head and neck, liver or kidney cancer.

This chain links TRBV15 with TRBJ2-5, with 7 bases identical to TRBD2. The V gene end was trimmed by 1 base and the J gene end by 7 bases; junction bases not matched to a gene: 9. The CDR3 is 15 amino acids. CDR1 is LNHNV, CDR2 YYDKDF, per germline (reference sequence). The DNA of the CDR3 is TGTGCCACCAGCAGAGCGGCGGGGGAGCACGGGACCCAGTACTTC. It yields the protein CATSRAAGEHGTQYF. Filled out from reference TRBV15 and TRBJ2-5, the complete variable domain reads DAMVIQNPRYQVTQFGKPVTLSCSQTLNHNVMYWYQQKSSQAPKLLFHYYDKDFNNEADTPDNFQSRRPNTSFCFLDIRSPGLGDTAMYLCATSRAAGEHGTQYFGPGTRLLVL.

This rearrangement joins TRBV18 to TRBJ1-2, with D unresolved. Per the germline V gene, CDR1 is KGHSH and CDR2 is LQKENI. Trimming removed 2 bases from V and 6 bases from J, with 10 bases in between. This CDR3 has 13 amino acids. CDR3 region: CASSPNEFNGYTF. The CDR3 DNA reads as TGTGCCAGCTCACCAAACGAGTTCAATGGCTACACCTTC. The full variable domain, rest sourced from reference TRBV18 and TRBJ1-2, is NAGVMQNPRHLVRRRGQEARLRCSPMKGHSHVYWYRQLPEEGLKFMVYLQKENIIDESGMPKERFSAEFPKEGPSILRIQQVVRGDSAAYFCASSPNEFNGYTFGSGTRLTVV.

The V and J genes are TRBV11-2 and TRBJ2-7, with D possibly being TRBD2 (6 bases). Trimming cost V 0 bases and J 2 bases, with 8 bases left between them. Germline V CDR1 and CDR2: SGHAT, FQNNGV. The CDR3 sequence is 14 residues long. The CDR3 DNA follows: TGTGCCAGCAGCTTAGACAGGGAGGCCTACGAGCAGTACTTC. It yields the protein CASSLDREAYEQYF.

This chain joins TRBV30 and TRBJ2-5; TRBD2 agrees at 8 bases. The CDR3 length is 15 residues. The junction had 11 bases not matched to a gene; V was cut back by 2 bases and J by 6 bases. Germline V gene sequence: CDR1 GTSNPN, CDR2 SVGIG (reference sequence). The CDR3, as DNA: TGTGCCTGGAGTCCCCCCGCGGGGGGCGGGAAGACCCAGTACTTC. Translation: CAWSPPAGGGKTQYF.

V is TRBV6-6 and J is TRBJ2-7, with D unclear. The CDR3 extends over 14 amino acids. Germline CDR1 and CDR2: MNHNY and SVGAGI (reference sequence). Trimming left V 8 bases short and J 0 bases short, with 14 bases between. The CDR3 nucleotides are TGTGCCAGCTCCCAGGACGCCCACTCCTACGAGCAGTACTTC. Its protein product is CASSQDAHSYEQYF.

This clone was counted once. The chain couples TRBV28 to TRBJ1-4; 9 positions agree with TRBD1. Germline V CDR1 and CDR2: MDHEN, SYDVKM. J lost 10 bases, V lost 5 bases, and 11 bases had no gene match. CDR3 length equals 15 residues. The CDR3 loop is CASSPRDRDSRKLFF. In DNA form, the CDR3 reads TGTGCCAGCAGTCCCCGGGACAGGGATTCGAGAAAACTGTTTTTT.

The rearrangement links TRBV28 to TRBJ1-1; 9 bases agree with TRBD1. CDR3 size: 12 residues. CDR1 is MDHEN and CDR2 is SYDVKM in the germline V gene. V was clipped by 2 bases and J by 10 bases; unmatched bases: 2. Written as DNA, the CDR3 is TGTGCCAGCAGTTTACTGGACAGGGGAGCTTTCTTT. Translation: CASSLLDRGAFF.

The V and J genes are TRBV18 and TRBJ1-5; possible D gene TRBD1, 5 bases. Germline CDR1 is KGHSH and CDR2 is LQKENI. With 3 bases removed from V and 5 bases from J, the gap between germline ends came to 8 bases. The CDR3 sequence is 13 residues long. The CDR3 protein is CASSPGVHQPQHF. The DNA of the CDR3 is TGTGCCAGCTCACCGGGGGTTCATCAGCCCCAGCATTTT.

The rearrangement joins TRBV5-1 to TRBJ2-1; no reliable D call. The CDR3 has 13 amino acids. Germline V gives CDR1 SGHRS, CDR2 YFSETQ. Between the trimmed V and J ends, which lost 3 bases and 6 bases, there was a span of 10 bases. CDR3: CASSSRVGNEQFF. The DNA of the CDR3 is TGCGCCAGCAGCTCCCGGGTTGGCAATGAGCAGTTCTTC.

This clone was seen a few times. The gene calls are TRBV6-6 and TRBJ1-6, with a tentative D call TRBD1 (5 bases). Germline CDR1 reads MNHNY; CDR2 reads SVGAGI (reference sequence). Trimming pared 7 bases from V and 10 bases from J, leaving 14 bases between. The CDR3 is 13 amino acids. The CDR3 DNA follows: TGTGCCAGCATTGACAGAGAGGGGTCACCCCTCCACTTT. Encoded protein: CASIDREGSPLHF.

The rearrangement uses TRBV30 and TRBJ1-2; TRBD1 might be the D (5 bases). The germline V and J ends were trimmed by 4 bases and 4 bases, with 13 bases remaining between them. The germline CDR1 and CDR2 sequences are GTSNPN and SVGIG (reference sequence). This CDR3 is built from 13 residues. The CDR3 protein is CAWMPGTGYGYTF. The CDR3, as DNA: TGTGCCTGGATGCCAGGGACGGGCTATGGCTACACCTTC.

The CDR3 DNA reads TGTGCCAGTAGTACGACAGGGAGCTATGGCTACACCTTC. Translated, it gives CASSTTGSYGYTF. The chain links TRBV19 to TRBJ1-2; 7 nucleotides agree with TRBD1. Losses at the gene ends were 4 bases for V and 4 bases for J; bases not matched to a gene: 3. Germline V gene lookup returns CDR1 LNHDA and CDR2 SQIVND (reference sequence). The CDR3 runs 13 residues.

The chain couples TRBV19 to TRBJ2-7; D is possibly TRBD1 or TRBD2 (5 bases each). Germline CDR1 reads LNHDA; CDR2 reads SQIVND (reference sequence). V was cut by 10 bases and J by 3 bases, with 25 bases left in between. This CDR3 contains 16 residues. This CDR3 is CATTNPARADYYEQYF. CDR3 nucleotides: TGTGCCACCACGAACCCCGCCAGGGCCGACTACTACGAGCAGTACTTC.

The chain couples TRBV2 to TRBJ2-5; maybe TRBD2 (5 bases). This CDR3 contains 15 residues. V was trimmed by 5 bases and J by 1 base, leaving 14 bases between them. Germline V lookup: CDR1 SNHLY, CDR2 FYNNEI. The CDR3 DNA reads as TGTGCCAGCAGTATCACCTCCGGGATCCAAGAGACCCAGTACTTC. Protein product: CASSITSGIQETQYF.

CDR3: CASSPRNGGTEAFF. CDR3 DNA sequence: TGCGCCAGCAGCCCCCGAAATGGTGGGACTGAAGCTTTCTTT. The V call is TRBV4-3, the J call TRBJ1-1; D gene uncertain. The CDR3 length is 14 residues. V was trimmed by 4 bases and J by 5 bases, leaving 14 bases between them. The germline V gene has CDR1 LGHNA and CDR2 YSLEER.

This clone appeared a few times. The rearrangement joins TRBV6-5 to TRBJ1-5; possibly TRBD1 for D (5 bases). With 7 bases removed from V and 4 bases from J, the gap between germline ends came to 17 bases. Germline CDR1 is MNHEY and CDR2 is SVGAGI. The CDR3 length is 15 residues. CDR3 in amino acids: CASKQGGRVNQPQHF. Here the CDR3 DNA reads TGTGCCAGCAAGCAAGGAGGCAGGGTAAATCAGCCCCAGCATTTT.

CDR3 residues: CASSSFRATGELFF. In DNA form, the CDR3 reads TGTGCCAGCAGCTCCTTCCGGGCCACCGGGGAGCTGTTTTTT. The rearrangement joins TRBV5-4 to TRBJ2-2, with D unclear. Germline CDR1 SGHNT, CDR2 YYREEE (reference sequence). V lost 3 bases, J lost 4 bases, and 10 bases lay in between. This CDR3 is 14 amino acids long.

The V call is TRBV29-1, the J call TRBJ1-1, with D tentatively TRBD1 (5 bases). Trimming took 2 bases from V and 3 from J, leaving 13 bases between them. This CDR3 is built from 14 residues. Germline V lookup: CDR1 SQVTM, CDR2 ANQGSEA. The chain's CDR3 is CSVEKEPTDTEAFF. CDR3 sequence (DNA): TGCAGCGTTGAAAAAGAGCCGACAGACACTGAAGCTTTCTTT.

V is TRBV7-9 and J is TRBJ1-4; D is unclear. V was shortened by 5 bases and J by 7 bases, with 14 bases between the two germline ends. CDR3 length: 14 residues. The germline V gene encodes CDR1 SEHNR and CDR2 FQNEAQ (reference sequence). CDR3 region: CASSLRHPFEKLFF. In DNA, the CDR3 is TGTGCCAGCAGCCTTAGACATCCCTTTGAAAAACTGTTTTTT.

This clone was seen only a few times. The chain couples TRBV12-5 to TRBJ2-7; D is undetermined. Trimming took 5 bases from V and 2 from J, leaving 13 bases between them. Looked up from germline, CDR1 is LGHNT and CDR2 is FRNRAP. This CDR3 region has 14 residues. The chain's CDR3 is CASGTEVGAYEQYF. CDR3 coding DNA: TGTGCTAGTGGTACGGAAGTCGGAGCCTACGAGCAGTACTTC.

J is TRBJ2-3 and V is TRBV5-1; D is possibly TRBD2 (5 bases). The V and J ends lost 0 bases and 4 bases respectively, with 15 bases between them. The CDR3 runs 16 residues. From germline, CDR1 is SGHRS and CDR2 YFSETQ. The CDR3 is CASSLASAGGADTQYF. The CDR3 region has the DNA TGCGCCAGCAGCTTGGCGTCTGCGGGTGGCGCAGATACGCAGTATTTT. The whole variable domain, remainder taken from reference TRBV5-1 and TRBJ2-3, is KAGVTQTPRYLIKTRGQQVTLSCSPISGHRSVSWYQQTPGQGLQFLFEYFSETQRNKGNFPGRFSGRQFSNSRSEMNVSTLELGDSALYLCASSLASAGGADTQYFGPGTRLTVL.

The J gene is TRBJ1-1, the V gene TRBV6-5; D might be TRBD1 (5 bases). In germline, CDR1 is MNHEY, CDR2 SVGAGI. Trimming took 6 bases from V and 9 from J, leaving 11 bases between them. This CDR3 has 11 amino acids. CDR3 sequence reads: CASSTKGQAFF. Here the CDR3 DNA reads TGTGCCAGCAGCACCAAGGGGCAAGCTTTCTTT.

This chain uses TRBV9 with TRBJ1-2; tentatively, D is TRBD1 (5 bases). Trimming took 3 bases from V and 4 from J, leaving 7 bases between them. The CDR3 length is 12 residues. Germline lookup yields CDR1 SGDLS and CDR2 YYNGEE. The CDR3 DNA is TGTGCCAGCAGCGAGACAGCCTATGGCTACACCTTC. It is translated as CASSETAYGYTF.